One and the same sample provided the 15 T cell receptor beta chains below, sequenced in a study of blood T cells in healthy people across ages. The authors ran a second PCR of roughly 6 to 12 cycles using a sample-barcoded 5' primer and a J-beta primer mix. TCRdb ran MiXCR on the 5' RACE reads and lists one entry per CDR3 protein. The sample lists 1.5 million to 2 million distinct CDR3 sequences, over 25% occurring once. Specimen: blood. These receptors all come from a woman aged 25-40 years in good health.

This clonotype was observed a handful of times. The chain employs TRBV11-2 and TRBJ1-1, with D perhaps matching TRBD1 (5 bases). V lost 4 bases to trimming and J lost 5 bases, with 14 bases between them. CDR1 and CDR2 from the germline V gene are SGHAT and FQNNGV. This CDR3 has 14 residues. The CDR3 spells CASSSQGPRTEAFF. In nucleotides, the CDR3 is TGTGCCAGCAGCTCCCAGGGCCCGCGGACTGAAGCTTTCTTT.

The CDR3, as DNA: TGCAGTGCTAGAGAAAGCGCGGGAGCCTACAATGAGCAGTTCTTC. This encodes CSARESAGAYNEQFF. V gene TRBV20-1 combines with J gene TRBJ2-1, with TRBD2 matching 7 bases. J lost 2 bases, V lost 0 bases, and 4 bases had no gene match. In germline, CDR1 is DFQATT, CDR2 SNEGSKA (reference sequence). The CDR3 loop spans 15 amino acids.

The genes are TRBV27 and TRBJ2-6; TRBD1 aligns across 9 bases. Per the germline V gene, CDR1 is MNHEY and CDR2 is SMNVEV (reference sequence). The CDR3 spans 18 residues. V lost 6 bases, J lost 0 bases, and 9 bases stayed unmatched. For the CDR3, the DNA is TGTGCCAGCAGCCACCGGACAGGGGACTACTCTGGGGCCAACGTCCTGACTTTC. This translates into CASSHRTGDYSGANVLTF.

Points on this clonotype: A read error may produce the germline difference seen at one junction end. The chain is built from TRBV27 and TRBJ1-2; TRBD1 might be the D (6 bases). Germline V lookup: CDR1 MNHEY, CDR2 SMNVEV (reference sequence). The CDR3 covers 16 residues. The CDR3 coding sequence is TGTGCTAGCAGTTCTGAGTTAGGAGGGGGAGGTCGTGGCTACACCTTC. Encoded protein: CASSSELGGGGRGYTF.

This clonotype was counted at least ten times. The genes are TRBV29-1 and TRBJ1-2; possibly TRBD1 for D (6 bases). The CDR3 length is 12 residues. V was pared by 4 bases and J by 4 bases, with 10 bases between. Germline loops: CDR1 SQVTM, CDR2 ANQGSEA. The CDR3 DNA follows: TGCAGCGTTGTGGTAGGGGGCTATGGCTACACCTTC. Amino acids: CSVVVGGYGYTF.

This clonotype showed up just a few times. CDR3 residues: CASSYSGRVGYEQYF. In DNA, the CDR3 is TGTGCCAGCAGTTACTCTGGCAGGGTGGGCTACGAGCAGTACTTC. The chain joins TRBV6-6 to TRBJ2-7; TRBD1 might be the D (5 bases). CDR3 length: 15 amino acids. Trimming cost V 0 bases and J 3 bases, with 12 bases left between them. CDR1 MNHNY and CDR2 SVGAGI come from the germline V gene (reference sequence).

This clonotype was seen a handful of times. The rearrangement links TRBV20-1 to TRBJ2-5; D is possibly TRBD1 (5 bases). The germline CDR1 and CDR2 sequences are DFQATT and SNEGSKA (reference sequence). The V end was cut by 0 bases, the J end by 4 bases, with 12 bases between. The CDR3 is 14 amino acids. CDR3 coding DNA: TGCAGTGCTAGAGATATCGGCAGGGTAGAGACCCAGTACTTC. Its protein is CSARDIGRVETQYF.

The CDR3 DNA is TGTGCCAGCAGCAAAACCCCCGGGGATATGTCGGCGGGTGTGTCCTACAATGAGCAGTACTTC. This codes for CASSKTPGDMSAGVSYNEQYF. The chain uses TRBV21-1 and TRBJ2-1; the table names TRBD1, a call not compared with the DNA. The J call is doubtful: the DNA matches TRBJ2-7 better. TRBV21-1 is a pseudogene segment. CDR3 size: 21 residues.

This clonotype was detected a few times. The chain carries TRBV18 and TRBJ2-7, with TRBD1 matching 8 bases. The J segment lost 5 bases and the V segment lost 2 bases, leaving 14 bases of the junction unmatched. The CDR3 is 17 amino acids. Germline CDR1 KGHSH, CDR2 LQKENI. The CDR3 spells CASSPSSRQGKLNEQYF. The CDR3 nucleotides are TGTGCCAGCTCACCATCCTCACGACAGGGGAAACTCAACGAGCAGTACTTC. Variable domain in full (rest from reference TRBV18 and TRBJ2-7): NAGVMQNPRHLVRRRGQEARLRCSPMKGHSHVYWYRQLPEEGLKFMVYLQKENIIDESGMPKERFSAEFPKEGPSILRIQQVVRGDSAAYFCASSPSSRQGKLNEQYFGPGTRLTVT.

The chain joins TRBV7-9 to TRBJ2-5; TRBD1 matches 9 bases. The trim removed 2 bases at V and 5 bases at J, leaving 12 bases unmatched. The CDR3 loop spans 17 amino acids. CDR1 and CDR2 from the germline V gene are SEHNR and FQNEAQ (reference sequence). The CDR3 nucleotides read TGTGCCAGCAGCTTACTCAGAAGGGGACAGGGAGTGGAGACCCAGTACTTC. Translation gives CASSLLRRGQGVETQYF.

Comment on this clonotype: One end of the junction fails to match germline, which may point to a read error. This chain links TRBV29-1 with TRBJ2-1, with 10 bases lining up with TRBD2. CDR3 length: 18 residues. Germline CDR1 is SQVTM and CDR2 is ANQGSEA. CDR3 DNA: TGCAGCGTTGAAGGAGCGGGGGGGAAAACGCCGCCATTGAATGGGCAGTTCTTC. Translating it yields CSVEGAGGKTPPLNGQFF.

The rearrangement joins TRBV9 to TRBJ1-2; D perhaps matches TRBD1 (6 bases). CDR1 and CDR2 (germline): SGDLS, YYNGEE. The CDR3 runs 16 residues. Trimming removed 4 bases at V and 4 bases at J, with 20 bases between. The CDR3 reads CASSQGGYSLTYGYTF. The CDR3 nucleotides read TGTGCCAGCAGCCAAGGGGGTTATTCCCTTACCTATGGCTACACCTTC. The full variable domain, its missing parts supplied by reference TRBV9 and TRBJ1-2, is DSGVTQTPKHLITATGQRVTLRCSPRSGDLSVYWYQQSLDQGLQFLIQYYNGEERAKGNILERFSAQQFPDLHSELNLSSLELGDSALYFCASSQGGYSLTYGYTFGSGTRLTVV.

This chain connects TRBV20-1 to TRBJ1-4; TRBD1 matches at 10 bases. Looked up from germline, CDR1 is DFQATT and CDR2 is SNEGSKA (reference sequence). V lost 3 bases and J lost 3; bases outside the gene matches: 4. The CDR3 runs to 15 residues. Here the CDR3 reads CSARDRGLSNEKLFF. CDR3 nucleotides: TGCAGTGCTAGGGACAGGGGGTTATCTAATGAAAAACTGTTTTTT.

With regard to this clonotype: A much more abundant neighbour one base away suggests this may be a read error. The chain employs TRBV6-1 and TRBJ2-1; a possible D gene is TRBD2 (6 bases). Matching the DNA end better, TRBJ2-7 makes the J call doubtful. CDR3 length equals 16 residues. Germline CDR1 is MNHNS and CDR2 is SASEGT. DNA of the CDR3: TGTGCCAGCAGTCGAAGCGGAGGGAGCTCCTACAATGAGCAGTACTTC. This gives the protein CASSRSGGSSYNEQYF.

There are a few counts of this clonotype. The V call is TRBV5-6, the J call TRBJ2-3; 11 bases agree with TRBD2. The trim removed 4 bases at V and 4 bases at J, leaving 5 bases unmatched. This CDR3 comprises 15 residues. From germline, CDR1 is SGHDT and CDR2 YYEEEE. In DNA form, the CDR3 reads TGTGCCAGCAGCATTGGGACTAGCGGACCAGATACGCAGTATTTT. It is translated as CASSIGTSGPDTQYF. The full variable domain, its missing parts supplied by reference TRBV5-6 and TRBJ2-3, is DAGVTQSPTHLIKTRGQQVTLRCSPKSGHDTVSWYQQALGQGPQFIFQYYEEEERQRGNFPDRFSGHQFPNYSSELNVNALLLGDSALYLCASSIGTSGPDTQYFGPGTRLTVL.